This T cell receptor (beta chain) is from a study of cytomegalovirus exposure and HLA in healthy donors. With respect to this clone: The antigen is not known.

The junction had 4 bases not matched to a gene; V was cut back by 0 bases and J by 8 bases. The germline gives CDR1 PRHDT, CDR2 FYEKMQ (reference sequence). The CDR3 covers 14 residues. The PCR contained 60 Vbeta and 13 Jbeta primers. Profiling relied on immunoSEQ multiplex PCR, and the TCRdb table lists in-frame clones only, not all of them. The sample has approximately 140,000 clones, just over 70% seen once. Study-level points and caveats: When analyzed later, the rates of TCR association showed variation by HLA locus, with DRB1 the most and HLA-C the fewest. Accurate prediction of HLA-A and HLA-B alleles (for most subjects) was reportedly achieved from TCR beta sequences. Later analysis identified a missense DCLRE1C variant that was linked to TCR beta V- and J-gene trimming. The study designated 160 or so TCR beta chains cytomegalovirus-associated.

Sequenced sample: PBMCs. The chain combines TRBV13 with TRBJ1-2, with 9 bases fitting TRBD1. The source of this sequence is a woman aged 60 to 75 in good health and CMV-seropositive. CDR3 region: CASSLGGQGHGYTF. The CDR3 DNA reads TGTGCCAGCAGCTTAGGCGGACAGGGGCACGGCTACACCTTC.